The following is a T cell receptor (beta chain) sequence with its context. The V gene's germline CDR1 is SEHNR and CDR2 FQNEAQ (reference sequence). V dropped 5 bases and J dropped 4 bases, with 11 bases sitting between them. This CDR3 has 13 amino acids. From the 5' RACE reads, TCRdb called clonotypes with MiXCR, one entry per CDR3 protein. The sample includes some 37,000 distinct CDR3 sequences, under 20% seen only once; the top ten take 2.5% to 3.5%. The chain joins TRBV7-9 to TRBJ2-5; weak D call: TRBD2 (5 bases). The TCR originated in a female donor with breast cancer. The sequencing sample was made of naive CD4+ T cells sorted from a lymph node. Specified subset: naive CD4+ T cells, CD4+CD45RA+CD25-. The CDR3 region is CASSQTEGETQYF. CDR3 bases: TGTGCCAGCAGCCAAACCGAGGGAGAGACCCAGTACTTC.